This T cell receptor beta chain was recovered during a study of T-cell reconstitution after alpha-beta-depleted transplantation in children. The TCRbeta library incorporated unique molecular identifiers. From the PCR reads, TCRdb called clonotypes with MiXCR, one entry per CDR3 protein. Here the sample spans some 490,000 distinct CDR3 sequences, approximately 13% being singletons. This clonotype was seen more than once but under ten times. In germline, CDR1 is MNHEY, CDR2 SVGEGT. This CDR3 has 15 amino acids. The V end lost 4 bases, the J end lost 4 bases, and 16 bases lay between the germline ends. V and J are TRBV6-2 or TRBV6-3 and TRBJ1-1; the D gene is possibly TRBD1 (5 bases). The clonotype comes from a human donor who donated a stem cell graft to a child with combined immunodeficiency. The sample here was PBMCs from the stem cell graft donor, taken from the stem cell graft. CDR3: CASSSGRGWSTEAFF. The CDR3 coding sequence is TGTGCCAGCAGTTCCGGAAGGGGCTGGAGCACTGAAGCTTTCTTT.